These T cell receptor beta chains were read from a single sample in a study of shared clonotypes between healthy human individuals. Sequencing was performed with immunoSEQ multiplex PCR; in TCRdb, only in-frame clones are kept and a portion is missing. The sample shows about half a million clones, more than 75% of them seen only once. Sequencing was carried out using PBMCs. These receptors all come from a woman between 40 and 55 years old in good health. Some clones in this sample may be carry-over from other donors' samples. Each CDR3 is given with its conserved first and last residue.

v_call cdr3_aa
TRBV30 CAWSGRWGRGEKLFF
TRBV7-8 CASSQGVRNQPQHF
TRBV29-1 CSAEARAYNEQFF
TRBV28 CASSFRDRVGEQYF
TRBV7-9 CASSLGGRERSDTQYF
TRBV27 CASSPARGAYEQYF
TRBV7-9 CASRFGGGANTGELFF
TRBV6-1 CASISGTDSNQPQHF
TRBV5-1 CASSETGVAKNIQYF
TRBV19 CASSMDAGSYNEQFF
TRBV7-2 CASSLALGGGNEQFF
TRBV7-2 CASSTSGSFYEQYF
TRBV28 CASSFWADTQYF
TRBV27 CASKIGLAGGLEQFF
TRBV7-9 CASSLGIDWEFEDTQYF
TRBV6-1 CASNPSGHTDTQYF
TRBV9 CASSVIQSVRYNEQFF
TRBV7-3 CASSPDGGGAGTGELFF
TRBV2 CASSELQGRTIYNEQFF
TRBV27 CASSRTGQGLNEQFF
TRBV2 CASRTGGFYGYTF
TRBV6-5 CASSYRAKNIQYF
TRBV7-2 CASSLVPSNNNEQFF
TRBV15 CATSRDNQGNTEAFF
TRBV7-9 CASSVAGVNTEAFF
TRBV6-4 CASSDSEAGVNEQFF
TRBV7-2 CASSTGPRASGANVLTF
TRBV29-1 CSVDTGQGQEKLFF